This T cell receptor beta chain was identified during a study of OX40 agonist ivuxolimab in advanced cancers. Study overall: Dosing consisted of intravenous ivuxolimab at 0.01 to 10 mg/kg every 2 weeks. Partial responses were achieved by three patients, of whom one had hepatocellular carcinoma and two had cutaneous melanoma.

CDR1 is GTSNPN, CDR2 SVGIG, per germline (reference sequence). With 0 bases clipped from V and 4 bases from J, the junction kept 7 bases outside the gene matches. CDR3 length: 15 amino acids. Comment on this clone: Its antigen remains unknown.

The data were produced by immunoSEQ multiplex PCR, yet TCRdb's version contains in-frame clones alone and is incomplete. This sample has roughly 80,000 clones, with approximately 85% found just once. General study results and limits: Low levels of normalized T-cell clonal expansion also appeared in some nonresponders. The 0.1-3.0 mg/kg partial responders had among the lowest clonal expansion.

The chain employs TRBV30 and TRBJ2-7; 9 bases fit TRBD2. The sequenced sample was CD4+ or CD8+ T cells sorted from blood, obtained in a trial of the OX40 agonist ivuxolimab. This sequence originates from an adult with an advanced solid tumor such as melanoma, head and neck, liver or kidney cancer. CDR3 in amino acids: CAWSVGAGGPYEQYF. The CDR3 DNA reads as TGTGCCTGGAGTGTAGGGGCGGGGGGGCCGTACGAGCAGTACTTC. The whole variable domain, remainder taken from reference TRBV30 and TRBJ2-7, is SQTIHQWPATLVQPVGSPLSLECTVEGTSNPNLYWYRQAAGRGLQLLFYSVGIGQISSEVPQNLSASRPQDRQFILSSKKLLLSDSGFYLCAWSVGAGGPYEQYFGPGTRLTVT.